The next 20 T cell receptor beta chains were all read from a single sample in a study of blood T cell repertoires in COVID-19 (dated by TCRdb to 2019 to 2021). Libraries were constructed by the immunoSEQ multiplex PCR assay. The table comes from immuneACCESS by way of TCRdb, which keeps in-frame sequences with V and J called. Part of the clones is missing from these tables; in studies checked, under half for an unresolved V gene and the rest for unknown reasons. For this sample there are a few hundred thousand clones; 80% to 85% appear just once. Of the sample, more than 3% falls within the top ten clones. The sequencing input was PBMCs or T cells enriched from blood (not recorded which). The receptor source for this set is a man aged 50 to 59 who had recovered from COVID-19.

V gene TRBV2 combines with J gene TRBJ2-7; 8 nucleotides match TRBD2. The CDR3 consists of 16 residues. J lost 2 bases, V lost 8 bases, and 14 bases had no gene match. Looked up from germline, CDR1 is SNHLY and CDR2 is FYNNEI. The CDR3 DNA is TGTGCCAGCGATCCCAGAGGGCGGGGGGCCACCTACGAGCAGTACTTC. Protein: CASDPRGRGATYEQYF.

This clone showed up just once. The V gene is TRBV5-1, the J gene TRBJ2-3; 12 nucleotides agree with TRBD2. This CDR3 is 18 amino acids long. V trimming: 1 base; J trimming: 1 base; junction bases outside the gene matches: 7. Germline V gene data show CDR1 as SGHRS and CDR2 as YFSETQ. This chain's CDR3 is CASSLTPGLAGRTDTQYF. The CDR3 DNA is TGCGCCAGCAGCTTGACTCCTGGACTAGCGGGACGCACAGATACGCAGTATTTT.

The chain has TRBV6-4 and TRBJ2-3; the D is unclear. This CDR3 comprises 13 residues. V lost 0 bases to trimming and J lost 5 bases, with 6 bases between them. CDR1 is MRHNA, CDR2 SNTAGT, per germline. CDR3 nucleotides: TGTGCCAGCAGTGACTCGAGTAGAGATACGCAGTATTTT. Residues: CASSDSSRDTQYF.

The rearrangement uses TRBV5-4 and TRBJ1-6; D ambiguous. Germline CDR1 is SGHNT and CDR2 is YYREEE (reference sequence). CDR3 size: 15 residues. The germline V and J ends were trimmed by 4 bases and 3 bases, with 11 bases remaining between them. The CDR3 loop is CASSPGSDYNSPLHF. For the CDR3, the DNA is TGTGCCAGCAGCCCGGGGAGCGACTATAATTCACCCCTCCACTTT.

CDR3 DNA: TGTGCCAGCAGCTTTGGGGCTTATCAGAACACTGAAGCTTTCTTT. Protein: CASSFGAYQNTEAFF. The chain uses TRBV5-4 and TRBJ1-1; perhaps TRBD1 as D (5 bases). The germline V gene has CDR1 SGHNT and CDR2 YYREEE (reference sequence). The CDR3 has 15 amino acids. The V end lost 2 bases, the J end lost 1 base, and 12 bases lay between the germline ends.

CDR3 DNA: TGTGCCAGCAGCTTATTCGAGGAAGGGACCCAGTACTTC. Translation: CASSLFEEGTQYF. V gene TRBV7-6 combines with J gene TRBJ2-5; D is undetermined. The CDR3 length is 13 residues. V was clipped by 2 bases and J by 7 bases, with 11 bases between them. Germline assignment: CDR1 SGHVS and CDR2 FNYEAQ.

This rearrangement joins TRBV29-1 to TRBJ2-7; 11 nucleotides match TRBD2. This CDR3 is 15 amino acids long. V shed 3 bases, J shed 3 bases, and the junction held 7 bases outside the gene matches. CDR1 is SQVTM and CDR2 is ANQGSEA in the germline V gene. The CDR3 here is CSVDGLAGGIYEQYF. The CDR3 region has the DNA TGCAGCGTTGACGGGCTAGCGGGAGGAATCTACGAGCAGTACTTC.

The J gene is TRBJ1-5, the V gene TRBV6-5, with D possibly being TRBD1 (6 bases). This CDR3 region has 13 residues. Trimming removed 10 bases at V and 3 bases at J, with 13 bases between. The V gene's germline CDR1 is MNHEY and CDR2 SVGAGI. CDR3 DNA: TGTGCCATCGAGGGGGAGTTCAATCAGCCCCAGCATTTT. This codes for CAIEGEFNQPQHF.

The V and J genes are TRBV6-5 and TRBJ1-3; a possible D gene is TRBD1 (5 bases). This CDR3 region has 13 residues. Per germline, CDR1 MNHEY and CDR2 SVGAGI. The V and J ends lost 7 bases and 8 bases respectively, with 15 bases between them. CDR3 residues: CASIRAGTHTIYF. The DNA for the CDR3 is TGTGCCAGCATCCGAGCGGGGACCCACACCATATATTTT.

This clone has only a few counts. The same CDR3 also results from other DNA sequences found in this sample. The chain links TRBV6-4 to TRBJ1-2; 8 bases agree with TRBD1. Losses at the gene ends were 3 bases for V and 4 bases for J; bases not matched to a gene: 1. The CDR3 sequence is 13 residues long. CDR1 is MRHNA and CDR2 is SNTAGT in the germline V gene. DNA for the CDR3: TGTGCCAGCAGTGAGACAGGGGTCTATGGCTACACCTTC. This translates into CASSETGVYGYTF.

J is TRBJ2-7 and V is TRBV14, with D tentatively TRBD2 (6 bases). Germline lookup yields CDR1 SGHDN and CDR2 FVKESK. Trimming took off 4 bases at V and 3 bases at J, with 16 bases between the two ends. The CDR3 loop spans 15 amino acids. This CDR3 reads CASSPLGADYYEQYF. CDR3 nucleotides: TGTGCCAGCAGCCCTCTAGGAGCGGACTACTACGAGCAGTACTTC.

The V call is TRBV21-1, the J call TRBJ2-7; no check of the table's D call, TRBD1, against the DNA was made. TRBV21-1 is a recognized pseudogene. The CDR3 consists of 16 residues. The CDR3 coding sequence is TGTGCCAGCAAAAGGCAGACACCCCCGGTGTATTACGAGCAGTACTTC. Translation gives CASKRQTPPVYYEQYF.

The chain joins TRBV5-1 to TRBJ1-6; TRBD1 agrees at 11 bases. The CDR3 has 16 amino acids. With V trimmed by 4 bases and J by 7 bases, 7 bases remained unmatched. Germline CDR1 is SGHRS and CDR2 is YFSETQ. In DNA, the CDR3 is TGCGCCAGCAGCCCGCGGACAGGGGGCAGGAATTCACCCCTCCACTTT. Amino acids: CASSPRTGGRNSPLHF.

This clone was detected only a few times. The chain is built from TRBV19 and TRBJ2-2, with D unresolved. Germline lookup yields CDR1 LNHDA and CDR2 SQIVND (reference sequence). CDR3 length: 17 residues. The V end was cut by 1 base, the J end by 2 bases, with 14 bases between. The CDR3: CASSIVDLNPNTGELFF. The CDR3 region has the DNA TGTGCCAGTAGTATAGTCGACTTGAACCCTAACACCGGGGAGCTGTTTTTT.

This clone came up a few times. The genes are TRBV2 and TRBJ1-5; 9 bases are shared with TRBD1. With V trimmed by 2 bases and J by 7 bases, 6 bases remained unmatched. Germline CDR1 SNHLY, CDR2 FYNNEI. The CDR3 spans 15 residues. CDR3 region: CASSEPPTGGQPQHF. CDR3 in DNA: TGTGCCAGCAGTGAACCGCCGACAGGGGGACAGCCCCAGCATTTT.

The rearrangement uses TRBV15 and TRBJ2-7; TRBD2 might be the D (6 bases). Germline CDR1 LNHNV, CDR2 YYDKDF (reference sequence). V was pared by 0 bases and J by 3 bases, with 12 bases between. The CDR3 has 15 amino acids. The CDR3 region is CATSRDAGNLYEQYF. In nucleotides, the CDR3 is TGTGCCACCAGCAGAGATGCGGGGAACCTCTACGAGCAGTACTTC.

V usage is TRBV2 and J usage is TRBJ1-1; the match to TRBD1 covers 7 bases. V gave up 2 bases and J gave up 0 bases; unmatched junction bases: 3. Looked up from germline, CDR1 is SNHLY and CDR2 is FYNNEI. CDR3 size: 15 residues. CDR3 DNA: TGTGCCAGCAGTGAATCGGGACAGCTGAACACTGAAGCTTTCTTT. Its translation is CASSESGQLNTEAFF.

This clone was found a few times. The V gene is TRBV6-2 or TRBV6-3, the J gene TRBJ2-7; 10 bases are shared with TRBD1. The ends lost 5 bases at V and 2 bases at J; junction bases unmatched: 9. CDR3 size: 16 residues. Germline V gene data show CDR1 as MNHEY and CDR2 as SVGEGT. Here the CDR3 reads CASSKVPGQGPYEQYF. In DNA, the CDR3 is TGTGCCAGCAGTAAGGTGCCGGGACAGGGGCCCTACGAGCAGTACTTC.

This clone turned up a few times. The chain combines TRBV19 with TRBJ1-4; 7 bases match TRBD1. V lost 4 bases, J lost 6 bases, and 11 bases stayed unmatched. The CDR3 covers 16 residues. CDR1 is LNHDA and CDR2 is SQIVND in the germline V gene (reference sequence). The CDR3 sequence: CASSTGSGTADEKLFF. Written as DNA, the CDR3 is TGTGCCAGTAGTACAGGATCCGGGACAGCCGATGAAAAACTGTTTTTT.

V usage is TRBV7-2 and J usage is TRBJ2-2; possible D gene TRBD1, 6 bases. The CDR3 totals 14 residues. Trimming removed 5 bases from V and 1 base from J, with 8 bases in between. Germline loops: CDR1 SGHTA, CDR2 FQGNSA. Here the CDR3 reads CASSLGQNTGELFF. Written as DNA, the CDR3 is TGTGCCAGCAGCCTGGGACAGAACACCGGGGAGCTGTTTTTT. Full variable domain (missing parts from reference TRBV7-2 and TRBJ2-2): GAGVSQSPSNKVTEKGKDVELRCDPISGHTALYWYRQSLGQGLEFLIYFQGNSAPDKSGLPSDRFSAERTGGSVSTLTIQRTQQEDSAVYLCASSLGQNTGELFFGEGSRLTVL.